This is a list of T cell receptor beta chains from one sample in a study of blood T cell repertoires in COVID-19. Here immunoSEQ multiplex PCR was the method, and the copy in TCRdb shows in-frame clones only, minus some. Altogether roughly 400,000 clones are present, 80% to 90% being singletons, with the ten largest covering approximately 1.2%. The specimen sequenced was PBMCs or T cells enriched from blood (not recorded which). These TCRs come from a man aged 25-45 years who had recovered from COVID-19. The CDR3 runs from the conserved cysteine through the conserved F or W. Fields, in order: J gene, V gene, D gene, CDR3 length, clone size, CDR3 DNA, CDR3 protein. A D gene is named only where the DNA matches it firmly. The size of a clone is reported for some rows only, either as once, few or many, or as a class for expanded clones.

>TRBJ2-2|TRBV5-5|NA|12|once
TGTGCCAGCAGCCCTTATGCCGGGGAGCTGTTTTTT
CASSPYAGELFF
>TRBJ2-2|TRBV4-1|TRBD1|16|NA
TGCGCCAGCAGCCTGGGACAGGGAATGAACACCGGGGAGCTGTTTTTT
CASSLGQGMNTGELFF
>TRBJ2-3|TRBV10-3|TRBD2|16|NA
TGTGCCATCAGTGAGGGACTAGCGGGAGAAATAGATACGCAGTATTTT
CAISEGLAGEIDTQYF
>TRBJ2-7|TRBV5-1|NA|12|NA
TGCGCCAGCAGCCAGGGCAGCTACGAGCAGTACTTC
CASSQGSYEQYF
>TRBJ1-5|TRBV24-1|TRBD1|14|NA
TGTGCCACCAGTGTAGCGGGACAGGGGAAACCCCAGCATTTT
CATSVAGQGKPQHF
>TRBJ1-1|TRBV27|NA|14|NA
TGTGCCAGCAGTGCAACCGGGACACCCACTGAAGCTTTCTTT
CASSATGTPTEAFF
>TRBJ1-5|TRBV3-1/TRBV3-2|TRBD1|14|NA
TGTGCCAGCAGCCAACGGACAGGGGAACAGCCCCAGCATTTT
CASSQRTGEQPQHF
>TRBJ2-3|TRBV5-1|NA|14|NA
TGCGCCAGCAGCCTAGCCCCAAGCACAGATACGCAGTATTTT
CASSLAPSTDTQYF
>TRBJ2-7|TRBV2|TRBD2|14|NA
TGTGCCAGCGGGGCGGGGGGCGCTCACTACGAGCAGTACTTC
CASGAGGAHYEQYF
>TRBJ1-2|TRBV4-1|TRBD1|16|NA
TGCGCCAGCAGCCAAGAACCCAGACAGGGGGCCAGCGGCTACACCTTC
CASSQEPRQGASGYTF
>TRBJ2-3|TRBV6-5|NA|14|NA
TGTGCCAGCACCCAGGGTAGGAGCACAGATACGCAGTATTTT
CASTQGRSTDTQYF
>TRBJ1-3|TRBV2|NA|13|NA
TGTGCCAGCAGTGAATTCCCCGGGGACACCATATATTTT
CASSEFPGDTIYF
>TRBJ2-7|TRBV10-3|TRBD1|15|NA
TGTGCCATCAACCCAAGACAGGGAAACCCCTACGAGCAGTACTTC
CAINPRQGNPYEQYF
>TRBJ2-6|TRBV5-1|NA|17|NA
TGCGCCAGCAGCTTGGGGCCCCGCGGGATAGGGGCCAACGTCCTGACTTTC
CASSLGPRGIGANVLTF
>TRBJ1-5|TRBV19|NA|15|NA
TGTGCCAGTAGTATAACAGATCTTGGCAATCAGCCCCAGCATTTT
CASSITDLGNQPQHF
>TRBJ2-1|TRBV6-2/TRBV6-3|NA|15|NA
TGTGCCAGCAGTTACTCTGAGCGGGCCTACAATGAGCAGTTCTTC
CASSYSERAYNEQFF
>TRBJ2-5|TRBV6-6|TRBD2|13|NA
TGTGCCAGCAGGGTAGCGGGCCGGGAGACCCAGTACTTC
CASRVAGRETQYF
>TRBJ2-1|TRBV6-5|NA|11|NA
TGTGCCAGCAGTCCCGGGACAGAGCAGTTCTTC
CASSPGTEQFF
>TRBJ2-5|TRBV29-1|NA|14|NA
TGCAGCGTTGAAACGGGGGAAGGGCTCGGGACCCAGTACTTC
CSVETGEGLGTQYF
>TRBJ2-7|TRBV7-8|TRBD2|15|NA
TGTGCCAGCAGCTTAATAGCGGGAGGCTCCTACGAGCAGTACTTC
CASSLIAGGSYEQYF
>TRBJ2-1|TRBV11-2|TRBD2|16|NA
TGTGCCAGCAGCTTAGCGCCGGGACTATTCTACAATGAGCAGTTCTTC
CASSLAPGLFYNEQFF
>TRBJ1-2|TRBV6-5|TRBD1|12|NA
TGTGCCAGTATGACAGGGGGCTATGGCTACACCTTC
CASMTGGYGYTF
>TRBJ1-2|TRBV2|TRBD1|14|few
TGTGCCAGCAGATTGGAGACAGGGATATATGGCTACACCTTC
CASRLETGIYGYTF
>TRBJ1-2|TRBV28|TRBD1|15|NA
TGTGCCAGCAGTCCGGGACAGGGGCTTGCCTATGGCTACACCTTC
CASSPGQGLAYGYTF
>TRBJ1-1|TRBV28|NA|14|NA
TGTGCCAGCAGTACTCCGATCTTAAACACTGAAGCTTTCTTT
CASSTPILNTEAFF
>TRBJ1-6|TRBV21-1|NA|16|NA
TGTGCCAGCAGCAAAAACCGGGACAGGTCTAATTCACCCCTCCACTTT
CASSKNRDRSNSPLHF
>TRBJ2-1|TRBV19|TRBD1|13|NA
TGTGCCAGTAGTTCAGACAGGGACAATGAGCAGTTCTTC
CASSSDRDNEQFF
>TRBJ1-2|TRBV27|TRBD1|14|few
TGTGCCAGCAGCATTCAGGACAGGGGCTATGGCTACACCTTC
CASSIQDRGYGYTF
>TRBJ1-1|TRBV5-1|NA|15|NA
TGCGCCAGCAGTCGCCTGGGGGCGAGGAACACTGAAGCTTTCTTT
CASSRLGARNTEAFF
>TRBJ2-1|TRBV30|TRBD2|13|NA
TGTGCCGCCTCGGCGGCGGGAGGCCTCGAGCAGTTCTTC
CAASAAGGLEQFF
>TRBJ2-5|TRBV28|TRBD1|15|NA
TGTGCCAGCAGTTTAGGAGACAGGGGGGCGAAGACCCAGTACTTC
CASSLGDRGAKTQYF
>TRBJ1-3|TRBV6-6|TRBD1|13|NA
TGTGCCAGCAGCCGCCAGGGGGACGACACCATATATTTT
CASSRQGDDTIYF
>TRBJ1-2|TRBV11-2|TRBD1|13|NA
TGTGCCAGCAGCCGGGGGACAGCCGGGGGCTACACCTTC
CASSRGTAGGYTF
>TRBJ2-7|TRBV5-1|TRBD2|15|NA
TGCGCCAGCAAAACCGGGACTACCCCCTCCTACGAGCAGTACTTC
CASKTGTTPSYEQYF
>TRBJ2-2|TRBV7-2|TRBD2|16|NA
TGTGCCAGCAGCCCCACCGCGGGAGTAAGGTTTGGGGAGCTGTTTTTT
CASSPTAGVRFGELFF
>TRBJ2-7|TRBV6-1|NA|14|NA
TGTGCCAGCAGTGAAGGGTACACCCCCTACGAGCAGTACTTC
CASSEGYTPYEQYF
>TRBJ2-2|TRBV11-2|TRBD1|14|NA
TGTGCCAGCGAGGCAGGGGGCAACACCGGGGAGCTGTTTTTT
CASEAGGNTGELFF
>TRBJ1-1|TRBV6-5|NA|15|NA
TGTGCCAGCAGTTACCTTCCGGACACGAACACTGAAGCTTTCTTT
CASSYLPDTNTEAFF
>TRBJ1-4|TRBV5-1|NA|15|NA
TGCGCCAGCAGCTTGGTCCGGGCAACTAATGAAAAACTGTTTTTT
CASSLVRATNEKLFF
>TRBJ1-2|TRBV28|NA|14|NA
TGTGCCAGCAGACCACAGGCCCCTAACTATGGCTACACCTTC
CASRPQAPNYGYTF
>TRBJ1-2|TRBV18|NA|14|NA
TGTGCCAGCTCTCCCCAGGGAGGGAACTATGGCTACACCTTC
CASSPQGGNYGYTF
>TRBJ1-5|TRBV6-1|TRBD1|15|NA
TGTGCCAGCAGAGAAGCGGGACAGGACAATCAGCCCCAGCATTTT
CASREAGQDNQPQHF
>TRBJ1-4|TRBV19|TRBD1|14|NA
TGTGCCAGTAGTGACAGGGCTTTGGATGAAAAACTGTTTTTT
CASSDRALDEKLFF
>TRBJ1-5|TRBV2|NA|14|NA
TGTGCCAGCAGTGTGGCAGTCAATCTGGAGCCCCAGCATTTT
CASSVAVNLEPQHF
>TRBJ1-2|TRBV4-1|NA|15|NA
TGCGCCAGCAGCCAAGAGCGTGTCCCTAACTATGGCTACACCTTC
CASSQERVPNYGYTF
>TRBJ1-2|TRBV7-2|NA|13|NA
TGTGCCAGCAGGCTAACAGCTAACTATGGCTACACCTTC
CASRLTANYGYTF
>TRBJ2-7|TRBV4-1|NA|17|NA
TGCGCCAGCAGCCAACTACCCGGAGGGGGAGGGGCCTACGAGCAGTACTTC
CASSQLPGGGGAYEQYF
>TRBJ2-3|TRBV19|TRBD2|19|few
TGTGCCAGTAGAGCACATTACCAACTAGCGACAGATTCCACAGATACGCAGTATTTT
CASRAHYQLATDSTDTQYF